A single sample is the source of the 32 T cell receptor beta chains below, sequenced in a study of T-cell memory formation after mild COVID-19. MiXCR, applied by TCRdb to the 5' RACE reads, yields one record per CDR3 protein. The sample yields roughly 300,000 distinct CDR3 sequences, 7% to 10% seen once. Input material: PBMCs or a T cell subset sorted from them (not recorded which). The receptors were sampled from a man between 18 and 35 years old who had mild COVID-19 (a few samples of this study predate the infection). Cell type and time point are not known.

This clonotype was seen more than once but under ten times. The V gene is TRBV12-3 or TRBV12-4, the J gene TRBJ2-2, with 7 bases that match TRBD1. CDR3 length equals 15 residues. J gave up 7 bases and V 4 bases, and 9 bases lay outside the gene matches. CDR3: CASSSKGTVLGELFF. Written as DNA, the CDR3 is TGTGCCAGCAGTTCCAAGGGGACAGTCCTCGGGGAGCTGTTTTTT.

V is TRBV10-3 and J is TRBJ1-5; 9 bases are a match to TRBD1. CDR1 and CDR2 (germline): ENHRY, SYGVKD. Trimming removed 3 bases from V and 4 bases from J; junction bases left unmatched: 1. This CDR3 has 14 amino acids. CDR3 loop: CAISDGTGNQPQHF. The DNA of the CDR3 is TGTGCCATCAGTGATGGGACAGGGAATCAGCCCCAGCATTTT.

This clonotype was detected only a few times. This chain's CDR3 is CSARRHPGTEAFF. For the CDR3, the DNA is TGCAGTGCTAGGAGGCACCCGGGGACTGAAGCTTTCTTT. The chain carries TRBV20-1 and TRBJ1-1; D not resolved. CDR3 length: 13 residues. CDR1 is DFQATT and CDR2 is SNEGSKA in the germline V gene (reference sequence). V lost 3 bases to trimming and J lost 5 bases, with 13 bases between them.

Only one count was recorded for this clonotype. A single base separates this from a much larger clone, so it may be a read error. The J gene is TRBJ1-5, the V gene TRBV7-8; no reliable D call. V gave up 3 bases and J gave up 4 bases, with 10 bases separating them. The germline gives CDR1 SGHVS, CDR2 FQNEAQ. The CDR3 is 14 amino acids. The CDR3 protein is CASSFFQRNQPQHF. Written as DNA, the CDR3 is TGTGCCAGCAGCTTTTTCCAGAGAAATCAGCCCCAGCATTTT.

This clonotype was seen more than once but under ten times. V usage is TRBV7-3 and J usage is TRBJ2-2; TRBD2 matches at 9 bases. V shed 5 bases, J shed 6 bases, and the junction held 10 bases outside the gene matches. The CDR3 length is 16 residues. In germline, CDR1 is SGHTA, CDR2 FQGTGA. CDR3 residues: CASSIGASGGPGELFF. CDR3 nucleotides: TGTGCCAGCAGCATCGGCGCGAGCGGGGGGCCCGGGGAGCTGTTTTTT.

This clonotype was seen a handful of times. V usage is TRBV10-3 and J usage is TRBJ2-7; 7 nucleotides agree with TRBD1. CDR1 and CDR2 (germline): ENHRY, SYGVKD. V lost 6 bases, J lost 5 bases, and 7 bases stayed unmatched. This CDR3 is 13 amino acids long. The CDR3 here is CAISRQGRDEQYF. CDR3 bases: TGTGCCATCAGCCGACAGGGACGGGACGAGCAGTACTTC.

The sample holds a few counts of this clonotype. The rearrangement joins TRBV6-6 to TRBJ1-5, with D maybe TRBD1 (5 bases). V was cut by 6 bases and J by 9 bases, with 15 bases left in between. This CDR3 is built from 13 residues. Per germline, CDR1 MNHNY and CDR2 SVGAGI (reference sequence). CDR3 in amino acids: CASSPDRTMPQHF. DNA for the CDR3: TGTGCCAGCAGCCCTGACCGGACAATGCCCCAGCATTTT.

The rearrangement links TRBV4-3 to TRBJ2-1, with D possibly being TRBD1 (6 bases). From germline, CDR1 is LGHNA and CDR2 YSLEER. The CDR3 contains 14 residues. V was trimmed by 8 bases and J by 8 bases, leaving 19 bases between them. The CDR3 bases are TGCGCCAGCTCCCAGAACAGGGTTTGGTATGAGCAGTTCTTC. It translates to CASSQNRVWYEQFF.

The chain links TRBV24-1 to TRBJ2-3; a possible D gene is TRBD1 (5 bases). Trimming removed 0 bases from V and 0 bases from J, with 6 bases in between. CDR3 length: 15 residues. Germline V lookup: CDR1 KGHDR, CDR2 SFDVKD. DNA for the CDR3: TGTGCCACCAGTGATTTGGACAGTAGCACAGATACGCAGTATTTT. The encoded protein is CATSDLDSSTDTQYF.

This clonotype showed up many times. The chain carries TRBV29-1 and TRBJ2-3; possibly TRBD2 for D (6 bases). Trimming removed 7 bases from V and 4 bases from J, with 18 bases in between. This CDR3 contains 14 residues. Germline values: CDR1 SQVTM, CDR2 ANQGSEA. The CDR3 DNA reads as TGCAGCGCCCGACGGGGACTCAATCCAGATACGCAGTATTTT. Translating it yields CSARRGLNPDTQYF.

This clonotype was observed many times. This chain joins TRBV5-1 and TRBJ2-2; 9 bases line up with TRBD2. The V gene end was trimmed by 3 bases and the J gene end by 1 base; junction bases not matched to a gene: 4. The germline V gene encodes CDR1 SGHRS and CDR2 YFSETQ. CDR3 size: 16 residues. This CDR3 is CASSSYSGGNTGELFF. The CDR3, as DNA: TGCGCCAGCAGCTCATATAGCGGGGGGAACACCGGGGAGCTGTTTTTT.

This clonotype was picked up many times. The rearrangement links TRBV10-3 to TRBJ2-2; 9 bases align to TRBD1. The CDR3 covers 14 residues. V gave up 5 bases and J gave up 5 bases; unmatched junction bases: 3. Germline loops: CDR1 ENHRY, CDR2 SYGVKD. The CDR3 sequence: CAISPTGGTGELFF. CDR3 DNA: TGTGCCATCAGTCCGACAGGGGGAACCGGGGAGCTGTTTTTT.

The V call is TRBV30, the J call TRBJ1-6; D is uncertain. This CDR3 region has 14 residues. Germline CDR1 and CDR2: GTSNPN and SVGIG (reference sequence). Deletions cut 0 bases from V and 7 bases from J, with 10 bases between. CDR3 DNA sequence: TGTGCCTGGAGTGTACTAAGTGAGAATTCACCCCTCCACTTT. Protein product: CAWSVLSENSPLHF. Looking up the rest from reference TRBV30 and TRBJ1-6 gives the full variable domain: SQTIHQWPATLVQPVGSPLSLECTVEGTSNPNLYWYRQAAGRGLQLLFYSVGIGQISSEVPQNLSASRPQDRQFILSSKKLLLSDSGFYLCAWSVLSENSPLHFGNGTRLTVT.

The chain couples TRBV11-2 to TRBJ2-2; no clear D. Germline CDR1 is SGHAT and CDR2 is FQNNGV. CDR3 size: 16 residues. The V and J ends lost 1 base and 5 bases respectively, with 14 bases between them. The CDR3 DNA follows: TGTGCCAGCAGCTTAGGACCCTACAGTAATACCGGGGAGCTGTTTTTT. Amino acid sequence: CASSLGPYSNTGELFF. Looking up the rest from reference TRBV11-2 and TRBJ2-2 gives the full variable domain: EAGVAQSPRYKIIEKRQSVAFWCNPISGHATLYWYQQILGQGPKLLIQFQNNGVVDDSQLPKDRFSAERLKGVDSTLKIQPAKLEDSAVYLCASSLGPYSNTGELFFGEGSRLTVL.

This clonotype was seen a few times. The V call is TRBV7-2, the J call TRBJ2-1; D is perhaps TRBD1 or TRBD2 (5 bases each). The CDR3 consists of 15 residues. Germline V gene data show CDR1 as SGHTA and CDR2 as FQGNSA. V shed 5 bases and J shed 0 bases, with 11 bases lying between them. The CDR3 DNA follows: TGTGCCAGCAGCCGGGACGGCAGCTCCTACAATGAGCAGTTCTTC. Translation gives CASSRDGSSYNEQFF. Full variable domain (outside the CDR3, taken from reference TRBV7-2 and TRBJ2-1): GAGVSQSPSNKVTEKGKDVELRCDPISGHTALYWYRQSLGQGLEFLIYFQGNSAPDKSGLPSDRFSAERTGGSVSTLTIQRTQQEDSAVYLCASSRDGSSYNEQFFGPGTRLTVL.

This clonotype occurred a few times. This chain connects TRBV7-2 to TRBJ2-2; 9 bases agree with TRBD1. The CDR3 spans 15 residues. The germline V gene has CDR1 SGHTA and CDR2 FQGNSA. Losses at the gene ends were 4 bases for V and 8 bases for J; bases not matched to a gene: 8. CDR3 sequence reads: CASSSRQGVTGELFF. The CDR3 DNA is TGTGCCAGCAGCTCCCGACAGGGGGTAACGGGGGAGCTGTTTTTT.

The table lists this clonotype with a few counts. This chain uses TRBV20-1 with TRBJ1-5, with D possibly matching TRBD1 (5 bases). V was pared by 3 bases and J by 8 bases, with 17 bases between. There are 14 residues in the CDR3. Germline-derived CDR1 and CDR2 are DFQATT and SNEGSKA (reference sequence). In DNA form, the CDR3 reads TGCAGTGCTAGCCACCCGGACCCGGGGGAGCCCCAGCATTTT. Encoded protein: CSASHPDPGEPQHF.

This clonotype occurred a few times. The chain is built from TRBV5-1 and TRBJ1-1, with a possible D match to TRBD1 (6 bases). The length of the CDR3 is 15 residues. Trimming cost V 4 bases and J 0 bases, with 13 bases left between them. Germline CDR1 and CDR2: SGHRS and YFSETQ. DNA for the CDR3: TGCGCCAGCAGCGTCTGGACAGACATGAACACTGAAGCTTTCTTT. It specifies CASSVWTDMNTEAFF.

This clonotype was observed a few times. This chain joins TRBV5-1 and TRBJ2-1, with 8 bases matching TRBD2. After removal of 0 bases from V and 9 bases from J, the junction contained 5 bases not matched to a gene. Germline V gene data show CDR1 as SGHRS and CDR2 as YFSETQ. CDR3 length: 14 residues. Here the CDR3 DNA reads TGCGCCAGCAGCTTGGCCGGCGGGGGGCTTGAGCAGTTCTTC. The encoded protein is CASSLAGGGLEQFF.

This chain joins TRBV20-1 and TRBJ2-1; D possibly corresponds to TRBD2 (6 bases). The germline V gene has CDR1 DFQATT and CDR2 SNEGSKA (reference sequence). V lost 3 bases to trimming and J lost 10 bases, with 13 bases between them. The CDR3 extends over 12 amino acids. DNA of the CDR3: TGCAGTGCTAGGGGGGGAGGAACAGAGCAGTTCTTC. Protein product: CSARGGGTEQFF.

The sample holds many counts of this clonotype. The chain has TRBV7-9 and TRBJ2-5; TRBD1 aligns across 7 bases. The CDR3 is made up of 14 amino acids. After removal of 2 bases from V and 2 bases from J, the junction contained 2 bases not matched to a gene. Germline V gene lookup returns CDR1 SEHNR and CDR2 FQNEAQ (reference sequence). Written as DNA, the CDR3 is TGTGCCAGCAGCTTACAGGGGGTTCAAGAGACCCAGTACTTC. This sequence encodes CASSLQGVQETQYF.

In this sample, this clonotype turned up a few times. The V and J genes are TRBV9 and TRBJ2-1, with 11 bases fitting TRBD2. From germline, CDR1 is SGDLS and CDR2 YYNGEE. V lost 3 bases and J lost 9; bases outside the gene matches: 11. The length of the CDR3 is 16 residues. DNA for the CDR3: TGTGCCAGCAGCGGTTCCTTACTAGCGGGGGATTCTGAGCAGTTCTTC. It translates to CASSGSLLAGDSEQFF.

Only a few counts were recorded for this clonotype. This chain joins TRBV27 and TRBJ2-2; TRBD2 agrees at 8 bases. This CDR3 contains 15 residues. CDR1 and CDR2 (germline): MNHEY, SMNVEV (reference sequence). V was pared by 4 bases and J by 7 bases, with 8 bases of the junction left unmatched. This CDR3 reads CASSSSGGAGGELFF. The CDR3 coding sequence is TGTGCCAGCAGTTCCTCCGGGGGGGCCGGCGGGGAGCTGTTTTTT.

CDR3 region: CASSPGPGTDTGELFF. Written as DNA, the CDR3 is TGCGCCAGCAGCCCAGGCCCCGGGACGGACACCGGGGAGCTGTTTTTT. The chain links TRBV4-1 to TRBJ2-2; perhaps D is TRBD1 or TRBD2 (5 bases each). This CDR3 is built from 16 residues. Germline V lookup: CDR1 MGHRA, CDR2 YSYEKL. V lost 4 bases and J 3 bases, leaving 15 bases between the germline ends.

The rearrangement joins TRBV27 to TRBJ2-7, with D unresolved. Between the trimmed V and J ends, which lost 3 bases and 3 bases, there was a span of 9 bases. CDR1 and CDR2 (germline): MNHEY, SMNVEV (reference sequence). The CDR3 covers 13 residues. The CDR3 DNA follows: TGTGCCAGCAGTTTTTATCCCAACTACGAGCAGTACTTC. It codes for CASSFYPNYEQYF.

The J gene is TRBJ2-4, the V gene TRBV6-2 or TRBV6-3, with D possibly being TRBD1 or TRBD2 (5 bases each). This CDR3 spans 14 amino acids. V lost 2 bases, J lost 6 bases, and 11 bases lay in between. CDR1 is MNHEY, CDR2 SVGEGT, per germline. CDR3 amino acids: CASSYRTGTNIQYF. The CDR3 DNA sequence: TGTGCCAGCAGTTACAGGACCGGGACAAACATTCAGTACTTC.

This clonotype was picked up a small number of times. The chain joins TRBV3-1 to TRBJ1-4; TRBD1 is a possible D gene (6 bases). Germline V gives CDR1 LGHDT, CDR2 YNNKEL (reference sequence). V was clipped by 1 base and J by 12 bases, with 6 bases between them. This CDR3 comprises 11 residues. The chain's CDR3 is CASSQGQELFF. Here the CDR3 DNA reads TGTGCCAGCAGCCAAGGACAGGAACTGTTTTTT.

The chain links TRBV19 to TRBJ1-3, with a weak D call TRBD1 (6 bases). Germline V gene sequence: CDR1 LNHDA, CDR2 SQIVND (reference sequence). CDR3 length: 16 amino acids. V lost 6 bases and J 0 bases, leaving 15 bases between the germline ends. DNA of the CDR3: TGTGCCAGTAGGACCGGGACACTGAGCTCTGGAAACACCATATATTTT. It yields the protein CASRTGTLSSGNTIYF.

A few counts support this clonotype. The rearrangement joins TRBV24-1 to TRBJ2-7; 7 bases map to TRBD2. Germline-derived CDR1 and CDR2 are KGHDR and SFDVKD. The CDR3 runs 9 residues. J gave up 12 bases and V 10 bases, and 5 bases lay outside the gene matches. In nucleotides, the CDR3 is TGTGCCACGGTACCGGGGGGGTACTTC. This sequence encodes CATVPGGYF.

This clonotype was recorded a few times. The J gene is TRBJ2-1, the V gene TRBV6-2 or TRBV6-3, with D tentatively TRBD2 (5 bases). The germline V gene has CDR1 MNHEY and CDR2 SVGEGT. The CDR3 is 16 residues long. Trimming removed 6 bases from V and 4 bases from J, with 19 bases in between. The CDR3 bases are TGTGCCAGCAGACCCCCACTAGGGTTCTTGTACAATGAGCAGTTCTTC. Amino acids: CASRPPLGFLYNEQFF.

This chain connects TRBV24-1 to TRBJ1-5; D is possibly TRBD1 (5 bases). CDR1 is KGHDR and CDR2 is SFDVKD in the germline V gene. Trimming shortened V by 5 bases and J by 9 bases, and 13 bases separated the two germline ends. The CDR3 is 13 amino acids. The CDR3: CATSGLQGGPQHF. The CDR3 coding sequence is TGTGCCACCAGTGGCTTGCAGGGAGGGCCCCAGCATTTT.

Only a few counts were recorded for this clonotype. V and J are TRBV30 and TRBJ2-7; 7 nucleotides line up with TRBD1. After removal of 0 bases from V and 4 bases from J, the junction contained 6 bases not matched to a gene. CDR1 and CDR2 from the germline V gene are GTSNPN and SVGIG (reference sequence). This CDR3 is 14 amino acids long. As DNA, the CDR3 is TGTGCCTGGAGTGTACAGGACAGGCTATACGAGCAGTACTTC. Its translation: CAWSVQDRLYEQYF.